What follows are 5 T cell receptor beta chains derived from one specimen sequenced in a study of blood T cells in healthy people across ages. For the second PCR, which ran for 7 to 11 cycles, a sample-barcoded 5' primer and a J-beta primer mix were used. TCRdb processed the 5' RACE reads anew with MiXCR; each CDR3 protein has one entry. The data hold 1,800,000 or so distinct CDR3 sequences, with about two fifths observed a single time. The sample was blood. The origin of the receptors is a human donor in good health.

V usage is TRBV6-5 and J usage is TRBJ1-1; unclear D gene. The CDR3 loop spans 14 amino acids. Trimming left V 6 bases short and J 1 base short, with 12 bases between. Germline CDR1 and CDR2: MNHEY and SVGAGI. CDR3 sequence reads: CASSWGEANTEAFF. CDR3 DNA sequence: TGTGCCAGCAGCTGGGGTGAGGCGAACACTGAAGCTTTCTTT.

The chain combines TRBV7-9 with TRBJ1-2; 7 bases are a match to TRBD1. Germline CDR1 SEHNR, CDR2 FQNEAQ (reference sequence). Unmatched junction bases numbered 6, after V lost 1 base and J lost 10 bases. The CDR3 runs 13 residues. The CDR3 DNA follows: TGTGCCAGCAGCTTAGGAGCAGGGGGTAACTACACCTTC. Amino acid sequence: CASSLGAGGNYTF. Supplemented by reference TRBV7-9 and TRBJ1-2, the full variable domain reads DTGVSQNPRHKITKRGQNVTFRCDPISEHNRLYWYRQTLGQGPEFLTYFQNEAQLEKSRLLSDRFSAERPKGSFSTLEIQRTEQGDSAMYLCASSLGAGGNYTFGSGTRLTVV.

This clonotype appeared a few times. The rearrangement links TRBV10-3 to TRBJ2-1; no clear D gene. V lost 4 bases and J 6 bases, leaving 10 bases between the germline ends. From germline, CDR1 is ENHRY and CDR2 SYGVKD. The CDR3 length is 13 residues. As DNA, the CDR3 is TGTGCCATCAGTGTTAGCCTCGGCAATGAGCAGTTCTTC. It translates to CAISVSLGNEQFF.

The J gene is TRBJ1-1, the V gene TRBV29-1; TRBD1 matches 7 bases. Trimming at V came to 8 bases and at J to 5 bases, leaving 14 bases not matched to a gene. CDR1 is SQVTM and CDR2 is ANQGSEA in the germline V gene. This CDR3 region has 14 residues. The CDR3 DNA reads TGCAGCCCCTACCCCCAGGGGGGTCGGACTGAAGCTTTCTTT. As protein: CSPYPQGGRTEAFF.

The V and J genes are TRBV12-3 or TRBV12-4 and TRBJ1-5, with 8 bases identical to TRBD1. The CDR3 length is 14 residues. V trimming: 4 bases; J trimming: 7 bases; junction bases outside the gene matches: 6. CDR3 bases: TGTGCCAGCAGTTCCACAGGGGGAAAGCAGCCCCAGCATTTT. Translation: CASSSTGGKQPQHF.